The rows below give T cell receptor beta chains drawn from one sample of a study of blood T cells in healthy people across ages. TCRdb recomputed calls from the 5' RACE reads with MiXCR, one row per CDR3 protein. The profile covers 790,000 or so distinct CDR3 sequences, with about half appearing a single time and 15% to 20% taken by the ten largest. Sequencing was performed on blood. The receptor set was obtained from an elderly man in good health. The CDR3 runs from the conserved cysteine through the conserved F or W. The D gene is left open where the match is weak. Not all rows give a size; the values are once, few, many and, for expanded clones, a class.

length: 16
D: TRBD2
J: TRBJ2-3
size: .
V: TRBV3-1
DNA: TGTGCCAGCAGCCAACTAGCAGGACTAGCGGGAGATACGCAGTATTTT
CDR3: CASSQLAGLAGDTQYF

length: 15
D: .
J: TRBJ2-3
size: .
V: TRBV7-2
DNA: TGTGCCAGCAGCTTATGGCGGATCAGCACAGATACGCAGTATTTT
CDR3: CASSLWRISTDTQYF

length: 13
D: .
J: TRBJ2-5
size: once
V: TRBV7-2
DNA: TGTGCCAGCAGCTTAAAGTTTTCGGAGACCCAGTACTTC
CDR3: CASSLKFSETQYF

length: 11
D: .
J: TRBJ1-1
size: few
V: TRBV20-1
DNA: TGCAGTGCTAGGGCATCTCTTGAAGCTTTCTTT
CDR3: CSARASLEAFF

length: 15
D: .
J: TRBJ2-3
size: once
V: TRBV4-2
DNA: TGTGCCAGCAGCCAAGAATGGCGGGAAACAGATACGCAGTATTTT
CDR3: CASSQEWRETDTQYF

length: 15
D: TRBD1
J: TRBJ2-1
size: .
V: TRBV12-3/TRBV12-4
DNA: TGTGCCAGCAGCTACGACAGGGGCCCCTACAATGAGCAGTTCTTC
CDR3: CASSYDRGPYNEQFF

length: 15
D: TRBD2
J: TRBJ2-3
size: .
V: TRBV5-1
DNA: TGCGCCAGCAACTCCCTAGCGGGAGGCCCAGATACGCAGTATTTT
CDR3: CASNSLAGGPDTQYF

length: 13
D: TRBD2
J: TRBJ2-7
size: .
V: TRBV29-1
DNA: TGCAGCGTAGTTAGCGGGAACTCCTACGAGCAGTACTTC
CDR3: CSVVSGNSYEQYF

length: 15
D: TRBD2
J: TRBJ2-1
size: .
V: TRBV4-3
DNA: TGCGCCAGCAGCCAAGGAGCGGGAGTTAGCGTTGAGCAGTTCTTC
CDR3: CASSQGAGVSVEQFF

length: 15
D: TRBD1
J: TRBJ2-7
size: once
V: TRBV28
DNA: TGTGCCAGCAGTTTATGGGGAACAGGGGGTAACGAGCAGTACTTC
CDR3: CASSLWGTGGNEQYF

length: 14
D: .
J: TRBJ2-7
size: .
V: TRBV5-1
DNA: TGCGCCAGCAGCCCTCCATCAGGGGCCTACGAGCAGTACTTC
CDR3: CASSPPSGAYEQYF

length: 14
D: .
J: TRBJ2-5
size: .
V: TRBV7-7
DNA: TGTGCCAGCGCCCTTCTTTCCGGCCAAGAGACCCAGTACTTC
CDR3: CASALLSGQETQYF

length: 14
D: .
J: TRBJ2-7
size: .
V: TRBV7-2
DNA: TGTGCCAGCAGCCGAGACAAGATCGGTTACGAGCAGTACTTC
CDR3: CASSRDKIGYEQYF

length: 12
D: .
J: TRBJ2-7
size: .
V: TRBV20-1
DNA: TGCAGTGCTAGACGTACGAACCACGAGCAGTACTTC
CDR3: CSARRTNHEQYF

length: 15
D: .
J: TRBJ1-5
size: few
V: TRBV10-3
DNA: TGTGCCATCAGTGAGGGGGTCGGGGGTTCTCAGCCCCAGCATTTT
CDR3: CAISEGVGGSQPQHF

length: 17
D: TRBD2
J: TRBJ2-1
size: few
V: TRBV7-8
DNA: TGTGCCAGCAGCGGCAGGCTACTAGCGGGATCCGTAAATGAGCAGTTCTTC
CDR3: CASSGRLLAGSVNEQFF

length: 15
D: TRBD2
J: TRBJ2-7
size: .
V: TRBV20-1
DNA: TGCTGTGCCACAGCGGGGTCCCGGATACCTTACGAGCAGTACTTC
CDR3: CCATAGSRIPYEQYF

length: 13
D: .
J: TRBJ2-3
size: .
V: TRBV20-1
DNA: TGCAGTGCTAGTTGGAGCCTCACAGATACGCAGTATTTT
CDR3: CSASWSLTDTQYF

length: 13
D: .
J: TRBJ2-5
size: .
V: TRBV5-1
DNA: TGTGCCAGCAGCTGGGAAGGCCAAGAGACCCAGTACTTC
CDR3: CASSWEGQETQYF

length: 14
D: .
J: TRBJ2-2
size: .
V: TRBV24-1
DNA: TGTGCCACCAGTGGACAGGTGAACACCGGGGAGCTGTTTTTT
CDR3: CATSGQVNTGELFF

length: 15
D: .
J: TRBJ2-1
size: many
V: TRBV9
DNA: TGTGCCAGCAGCTACGCCGGGTCCAGAGGGAATGAGCAGTTCTTC
CDR3: CASSYAGSRGNEQFF

length: 15
D: TRBD2
J: TRBJ2-3
size: .
V: TRBV5-1
DNA: TGCGCCAGCAGCGACGGACTAGCGGGAGCAGATACGCAGTATTTT
CDR3: CASSDGLAGADTQYF

length: 16
D: TRBD2
J: TRBJ2-1
size: few
V: TRBV28
DNA: TGTGCCAGCAGTCCCAGGGAGGGAGAAAGCTACAATGAGCAGTTCTTC
CDR3: CASSPREGESYNEQFF

length: 14
D: TRBD1
J: TRBJ2-5
size: .
V: TRBV20-1
DNA: TGCAGTGCTAGGACGGGACAGGGTGGAAAGACCCAGTACTTC
CDR3: CSARTGQGGKTQYF

length: 18
D: .
J: TRBJ1-5
size: .
V: TRBV4-2
DNA: TGTGCCAGCAGCCAAGATCTAGGAAGCGTTATAGGCAATCAGCCCCAGCATTTT
CDR3: CASSQDLGSVIGNQPQHF

length: 17
D: .
J: TRBJ2-1
size: .
V: TRBV4-3
DNA: TGCGCCAGCAGCCAAGCTCCTGTGGCAGCCTACCGCAATCAGCAGTTCTTC
CDR3: CASSQAPVAAYRNQQFF

length: 17
D: TRBD2
J: TRBJ2-1
size: .
V: TRBV27
DNA: TGTGCCAGCAGTCCACGACTAGCGGGAGGGGTCTACAATGAGCAGTTCTTC
CDR3: CASSPRLAGGVYNEQFF

length: 13
D: TRBD2
J: TRBJ2-2
size: .
V: TRBV7-9
DNA: TGTGGCAGCTTTGCGGGAGTTGCCGGGGAGCTGTTTTTT
CDR3: CGSFAGVAGELFF

length: 14
D: TRBD1
J: TRBJ2-4
size: .
V: TRBV3-1
DNA: TGTGCCAGCAGCCAAATACAGGGGGGAGACATTCAGTACTTC
CDR3: CASSQIQGGDIQYF

length: 13
D: .
J: TRBJ2-2
size: few
V: TRBV2
DNA: TGTGCCAGCAGCCAAACTAGTTTCGGGGAGCTGTTTTTT
CDR3: CASSQTSFGELFF